This T cell receptor beta chain is from a study of blood T cell repertoires in COVID-19. Study-level information: Material from acute and convalescent COVID-19 was sourced from the United States, Italy and Spain. In each case, the material was cDNA or gDNA derived from T cells, B-cell-depleted T cells, or PBMCs.

In the authors' workflow: The authors estimated nucleated cell counts from reference gene primer amplification. The table came from immunoSEQ multiplex PCR; TCRdb's copy has only in-frame clones and leaves some out. V, J and clone size were drawn from that table, and D and trimming were deduced from the DNA. The data show about 130,000 clones, with about nine tenths seen just once and 2.5% held by the top ten. CDR1 and CDR2 (germline): SGDLS, YYNGEE. V lost 5 bases to trimming and J lost 7 bases; unmatched junction nucleotides: 9. This CDR3 spans 15 amino acids. The chain has TRBV9 and TRBJ2-1; 10 bases are a match to TRBD1. Sequencing was performed on peripheral blood. The receptor's source is a man aged 50 to 60 with active COVID-19. CDR3 region: CASSGGQGVRNEQFF. The DNA of the CDR3 is TGTGCCAGCAGTGGAGGACAGGGGGTTAGGAATGAGCAGTTCTTC.